The following is a TCR beta chain sequence with its context. Its antigen is not known. Collection occurred without any documented infections or immune events in donors. The sample belongs to a study of identifying expanded T cells in peripheral blood. Whole-study findings and limits: Differentially abundant clones: roughly 1.2 between replicates, 16.4 at about two weeks, roughly 18 at four. Across healthy donors, higher total template counts meant significantly greater approximately 2-week count variance.

Method: immunoSEQ multiplex PCR; TCRdb's copy keeps in-frame clones and lacks some. Of approximately 86,000 clones in the sample, approximately 81% were seen once. The CDR3 loop spans 14 amino acids. V was pared by 3 bases and J by 5 bases, with 11 bases between. CDR1 is MNHEY, CDR2 SMNVEV, per germline (reference sequence). V usage is TRBV27 and J usage is TRBJ2-1; D remains ambiguous. The sequence came from a person between 18 and 75 years old in good health. Source material: blood. The CDR3: CASSFGTSDNEQFF. The CDR3 bases are TGTGCCAGCAGTTTTGGAACAAGCGACAATGAGCAGTTCTTC.